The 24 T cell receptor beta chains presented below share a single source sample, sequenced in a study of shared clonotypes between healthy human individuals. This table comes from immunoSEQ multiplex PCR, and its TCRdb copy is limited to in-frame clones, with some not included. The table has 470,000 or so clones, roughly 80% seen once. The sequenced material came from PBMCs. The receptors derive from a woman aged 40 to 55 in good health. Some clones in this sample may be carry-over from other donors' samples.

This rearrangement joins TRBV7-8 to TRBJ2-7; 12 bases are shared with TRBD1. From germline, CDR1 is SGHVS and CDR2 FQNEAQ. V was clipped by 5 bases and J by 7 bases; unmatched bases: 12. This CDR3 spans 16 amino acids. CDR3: CASSQTLGTGGGEQYF. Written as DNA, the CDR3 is TGTGCCAGCAGCCAAACTCTCGGGACAGGGGGCGGGGAGCAGTACTTC. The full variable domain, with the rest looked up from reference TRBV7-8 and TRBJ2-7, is GAGVSQSPRYKVAKRGQDVALRCDPISGHVSLFWYQQALGQGPEFLTYFQNEAQLDKSGLPSDRFFAERPEGSVSTLKIQRTQQEDSAVYLCASSQTLGTGGGEQYFGPGTRLTVT.

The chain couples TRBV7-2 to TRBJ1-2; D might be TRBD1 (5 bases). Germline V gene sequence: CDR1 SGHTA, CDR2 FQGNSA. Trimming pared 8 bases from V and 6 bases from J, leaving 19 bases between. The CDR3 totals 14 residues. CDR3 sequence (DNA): TGTGCCAGCCAGACTGCAGGGATTGCAAATGGCTACACCTTC. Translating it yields CASQTAGIANGYTF. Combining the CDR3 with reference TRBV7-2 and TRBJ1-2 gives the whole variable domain GAGVSQSPSNKVTEKGKDVELRCDPISGHTALYWYRQSLGQGLEFLIYFQGNSAPDKSGLPSDRFSAERTGGSVSTLTIQRTQQEDSAVYLCASQTAGIANGYTFGSGTRLTVV.

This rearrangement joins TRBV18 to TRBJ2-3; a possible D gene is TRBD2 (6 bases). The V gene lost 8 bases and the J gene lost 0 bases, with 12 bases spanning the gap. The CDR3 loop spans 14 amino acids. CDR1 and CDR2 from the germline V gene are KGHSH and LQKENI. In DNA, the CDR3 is TGTGCCAGCCGGATGGAGGGAAGCACAGATACGCAGTATTTT. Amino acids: CASRMEGSTDTQYF.

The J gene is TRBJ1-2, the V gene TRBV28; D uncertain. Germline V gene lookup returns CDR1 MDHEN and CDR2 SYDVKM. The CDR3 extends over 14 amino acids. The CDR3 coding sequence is TGTGCGGCGGCTAGGCCGCGGCTCAATTTTGGCTACACCTTC. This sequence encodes CAAARPRLNFGYTF.

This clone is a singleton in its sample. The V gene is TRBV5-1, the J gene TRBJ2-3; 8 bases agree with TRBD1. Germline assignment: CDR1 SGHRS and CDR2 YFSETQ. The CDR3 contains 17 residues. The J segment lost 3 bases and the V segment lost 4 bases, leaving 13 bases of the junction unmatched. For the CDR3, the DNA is TGCGCCAGCAGCACAAACCCGTACCAGGGGGCAACAGATACGCAGTATTTT. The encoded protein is CASSTNPYQGATDTQYF.

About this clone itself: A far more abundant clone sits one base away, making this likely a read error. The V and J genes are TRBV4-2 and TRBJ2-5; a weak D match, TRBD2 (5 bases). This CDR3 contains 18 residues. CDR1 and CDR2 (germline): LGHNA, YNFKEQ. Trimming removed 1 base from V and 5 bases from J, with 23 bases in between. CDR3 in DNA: TGTGCCAGCAGCCAAGGGAGTTTTGCGGCTTCCCGCGGGGAGACCCAGTACTTC. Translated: CASSQGSFAASRGETQYF.

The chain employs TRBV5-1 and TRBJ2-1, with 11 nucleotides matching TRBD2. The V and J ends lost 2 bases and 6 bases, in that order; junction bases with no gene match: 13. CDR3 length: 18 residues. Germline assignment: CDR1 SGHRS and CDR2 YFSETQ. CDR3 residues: CASSFARELAGVGNEQFF. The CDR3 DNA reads TGCGCCAGCAGCTTTGCCCGAGAACTAGCGGGAGTGGGCAATGAGCAGTTCTTC.

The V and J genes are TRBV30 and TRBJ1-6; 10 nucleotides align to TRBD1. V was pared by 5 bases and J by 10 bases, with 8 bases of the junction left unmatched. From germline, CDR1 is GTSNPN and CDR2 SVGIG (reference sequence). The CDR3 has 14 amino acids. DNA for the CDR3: TGTGCCTGGCACCGACAGGGGGCTTGGTCACCCCTCCACTTT. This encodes CAWHRQGAWSPLHF.

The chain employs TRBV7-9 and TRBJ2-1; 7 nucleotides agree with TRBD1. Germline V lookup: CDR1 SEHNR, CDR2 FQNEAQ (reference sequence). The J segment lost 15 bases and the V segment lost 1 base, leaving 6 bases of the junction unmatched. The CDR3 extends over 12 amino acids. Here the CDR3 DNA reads TGTGCCAGCAGCTTAGAGAACAGGGGCGGGTTCTTC. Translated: CASSLENRGGFF.

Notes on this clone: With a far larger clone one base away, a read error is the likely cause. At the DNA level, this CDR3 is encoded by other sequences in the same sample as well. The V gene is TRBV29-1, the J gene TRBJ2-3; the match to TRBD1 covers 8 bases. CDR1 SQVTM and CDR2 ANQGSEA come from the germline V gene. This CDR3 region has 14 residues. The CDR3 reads CSVDRGLGTDTQYF. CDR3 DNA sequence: TGCAGCGTTGACAGGGGGCTCGGCACAGATACGCAGTATTTC.

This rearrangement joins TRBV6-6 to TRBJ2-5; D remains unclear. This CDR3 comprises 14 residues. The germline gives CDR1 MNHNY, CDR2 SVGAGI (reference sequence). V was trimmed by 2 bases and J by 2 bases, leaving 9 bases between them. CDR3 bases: TGTGCCAGCAGTTACCCCGACTTGCAAGAGACCCAGTACTTC. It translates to CASSYPDLQETQYF.

CDR3 bases: TGTGCCAGCAGTGACGGCTTCTATGGCTACACCTTC. Amino acid sequence: CASSDGFYGYTF. The V call is TRBV6-4, the J call TRBJ1-2; no reliable D call. V was shortened by 2 bases and J by 4 bases, with 5 bases between the two germline ends. The CDR3 runs to 12 residues. The V gene's germline CDR1 is MRHNA and CDR2 SNTAGT.

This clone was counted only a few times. CDR3 nucleotides: TGTGCCAGCTCCCTAGCGGGAGGGCAAGATACGCAGTATTTT. Translating gives CASSLAGGQDTQYF. This chain uses TRBV18 with TRBJ2-3; TRBD2 matches at 12 bases. CDR1 and CDR2 from the germline V gene are KGHSH and LQKENI. The CDR3 spans 14 residues. V gave up 6 bases and J gave up 5 bases; unmatched junction bases: 3. The full variable domain, in which reference TRBV18 and TRBJ2-3 provide the parts outside the CDR3, is NAGVMQNPRHLVRRRGQEARLRCSPMKGHSHVYWYRQLPEEGLKFMVYLQKENIIDESGMPKERFSAEFPKEGPSILRIQQVVRGDSAAYFCASSLAGGQDTQYFGPGTRLTVL.

CDR3 bases: TGTGCCAGCTCGGAAGGACGGCGCACCGGGGAGCTGTTTTTT. Its translation: CASSEGRRTGELFF. V and J are TRBV18 and TRBJ2-2; D ambiguous. The germline CDR1 and CDR2 sequences are KGHSH and LQKENI. V lost 6 bases, J lost 4 bases, and 12 bases lay in between. The CDR3 length is 14 residues.

CDR3 bases: TGTGCCAGCAGCGGGTCATGGCGGGAGGGGAAGACCCAGTACTTC. Translated, it gives CASSGSWREGKTQYF. The chain employs TRBV7-2 and TRBJ2-5, with TRBD2 matching over 9 bases. The CDR3 has 15 residues. The germline V gene has CDR1 SGHTA and CDR2 FQGNSA. Trimming cost V 5 bases and J 6 bases; bases outside gene matches: 10.

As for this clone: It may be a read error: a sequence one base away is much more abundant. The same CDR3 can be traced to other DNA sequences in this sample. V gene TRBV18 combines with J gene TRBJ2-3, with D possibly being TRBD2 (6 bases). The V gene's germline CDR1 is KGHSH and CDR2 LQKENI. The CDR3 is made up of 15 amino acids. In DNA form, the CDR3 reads TGTGCTAGCTCACCACCGGCTAGCGGCACAGATACGCAGTATTTT. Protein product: CASSPPASGTDTQYF.

CDR3 nucleotides: TGTGCCAGCAGCTCGGGGGGGCGGGAGACCCAGTACTTC. This codes for CASSSGGRETQYF. V gene TRBV9 combines with J gene TRBJ2-5; 8 positions match TRBD2. Per the germline V gene, CDR1 is SGDLS and CDR2 is YYNGEE. With 4 bases clipped from V and 5 bases from J, the junction kept 4 bases outside the gene matches. The CDR3 spans 13 residues.

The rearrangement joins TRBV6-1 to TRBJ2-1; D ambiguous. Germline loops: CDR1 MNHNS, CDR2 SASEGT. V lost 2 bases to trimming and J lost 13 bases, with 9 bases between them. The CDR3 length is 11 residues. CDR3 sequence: CASSEYSLQFF. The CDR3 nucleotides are TGTGCCAGCAGTGAATACTCTCTCCAGTTCTTC.

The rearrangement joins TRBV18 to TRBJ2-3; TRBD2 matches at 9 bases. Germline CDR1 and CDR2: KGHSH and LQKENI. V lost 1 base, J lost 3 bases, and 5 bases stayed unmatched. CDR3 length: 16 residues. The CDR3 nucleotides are TGTGCCAGCTCACCACGGGGACTAGCAATGACAGATACGCAGTATTTT. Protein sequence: CASSPRGLAMTDTQYF.

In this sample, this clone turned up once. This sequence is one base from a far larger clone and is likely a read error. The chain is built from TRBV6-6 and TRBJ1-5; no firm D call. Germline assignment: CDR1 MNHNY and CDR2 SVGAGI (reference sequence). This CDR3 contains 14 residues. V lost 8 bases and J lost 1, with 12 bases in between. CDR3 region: CASVSALSNQPQHF. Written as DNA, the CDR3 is TGTGCCAGCGTCAGCGCCTTGAGCAATCAGCCCCAGCATTTT.

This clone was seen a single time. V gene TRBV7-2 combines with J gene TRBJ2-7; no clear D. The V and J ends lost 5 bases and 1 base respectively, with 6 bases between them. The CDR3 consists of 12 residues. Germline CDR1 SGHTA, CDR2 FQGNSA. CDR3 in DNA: TGTGCCAGCAGCGTCTCTTCCTACGAGCAGTACTTC. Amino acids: CASSVSSYEQYF.

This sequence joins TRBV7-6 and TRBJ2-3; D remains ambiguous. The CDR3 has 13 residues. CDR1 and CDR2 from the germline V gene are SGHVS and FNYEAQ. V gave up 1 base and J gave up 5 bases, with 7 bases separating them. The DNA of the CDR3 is TGTGCCAGCAGCTTAGATGTAAGAGATACGCAGTATTTT. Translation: CASSLDVRDTQYF.

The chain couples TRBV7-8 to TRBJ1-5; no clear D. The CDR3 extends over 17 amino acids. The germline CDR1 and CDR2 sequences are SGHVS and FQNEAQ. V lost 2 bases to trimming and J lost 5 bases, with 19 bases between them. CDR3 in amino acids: CASSLIELSAADQPQHF. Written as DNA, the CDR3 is TGTGCCAGCAGCTTAATCGAGCTCTCGGCCGCTGATCAGCCCCAGCATTTT.

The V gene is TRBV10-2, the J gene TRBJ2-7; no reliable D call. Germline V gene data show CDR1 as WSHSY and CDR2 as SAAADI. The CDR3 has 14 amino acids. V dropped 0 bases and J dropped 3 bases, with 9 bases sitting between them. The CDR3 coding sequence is TGCGCCAGCAGTGAGTCAGGTGCTCTCTACGAGCAGTACTTC. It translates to CASSESGALYEQYF.